The sequence of this T cell receptor beta chain was determined in a study of vaccination effects on CD4 cells after COVID-19. Looking at the study overall: The vaccine given was either BNT162b2 or mRNA-1273, in two doses.

TCRdb keeps only in-frame clones here, not all; method: immunoSEQ multiplex PCR. The sample lists around 60,000 clones, 60% to 85% occurring once. The V gene's germline CDR1 is SGDLS and CDR2 YYNGEE. Trimming took 0 bases from V and 4 from J, leaving 5 bases between them. The CDR3 contains 13 residues. After around nine days in culture, the CD4+ T cells were isolated. Nucleocapsid antibodies stayed negative before and after vaccination, showing no earlier SARS-CoV-2 infection. Of note for this clone: Its cognate antigen is unknown.

Source: CD4+ T cells from PBMCs cultured without peptide, taken before COVID-19 vaccination. The receptor comes from a human donor who received a COVID-19 vaccine. The chain joins TRBV9 to TRBJ1-3; D remains ambiguous. The CDR3 region is CASSVALGNTIYF. The CDR3 coding sequence is TGTGCCAGCAGCGTAGCTCTGGGAAACACCATATATTTT. Complete variable domain (other parts from reference TRBV9 and TRBJ1-3): DSGVTQTPKHLITATGQRVTLRCSPRSGDLSVYWYQQSLDQGLQFLIQYYNGEERAKGNILERFSAQQFPDLHSELNLSSLELGDSALYFCASSVALGNTIYFGEGSWLTVV.